This entry concerns a single T cell receptor (beta chain). CDR1 and CDR2 from the germline V gene are LNHDA and SQIVND (reference sequence). The CDR3 sequence is 13 residues long. The ends were cut back, 8 bases at V and 0 bases at J, with 11 bases in the middle. Membership in each cohort depended on participant-reported clinical history. As originally analysed: Nucleated cell number was recorded as an estimate derived from reference gene primer amplification. TCRdb's table, derived via immunoSEQ multiplex PCR, lists solely in-frame clones and lacks some. D and trimming were read from the DNA, whereas the V and J calls and clone size are those reported in that table. The sample comprises some 250,000 clones, approximately 91% of which are singletons, and 1.2% rests with the top ten. This sample stems from a study of blood T cell repertoires in COVID-19. In the study overall: T cells, B-cell-depleted T cells, or PBMCs provided the cDNA or gDNA that served as material.

This TCR derives from a human donor in a cohort exposed to, infected with or recovered from COVID-19 (not recorded which). The donor label of this sample is uncertain. Material for sequencing was PBMCs or T cells enriched from blood (not recorded which). V and J are TRBV19 and TRBJ2-7; D may be TRBD1 (6 bases). The CDR3 reads CASGDTSSYEQYF. The CDR3 region has the DNA TGTGCCAGTGGGGACACTAGCTCCTACGAGCAGTACTTC.